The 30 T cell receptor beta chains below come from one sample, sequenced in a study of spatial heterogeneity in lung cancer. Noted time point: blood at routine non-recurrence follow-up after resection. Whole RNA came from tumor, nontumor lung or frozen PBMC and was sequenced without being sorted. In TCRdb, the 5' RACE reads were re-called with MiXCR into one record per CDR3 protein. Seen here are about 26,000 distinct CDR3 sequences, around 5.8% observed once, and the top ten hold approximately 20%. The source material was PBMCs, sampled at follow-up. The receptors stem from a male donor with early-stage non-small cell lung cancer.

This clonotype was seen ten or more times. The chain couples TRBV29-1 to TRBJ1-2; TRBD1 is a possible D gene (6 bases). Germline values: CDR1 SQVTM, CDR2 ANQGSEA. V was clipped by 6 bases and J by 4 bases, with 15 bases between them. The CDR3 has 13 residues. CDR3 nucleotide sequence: TGCAGCGTCATACTTCCACAGGGCTATGGCTACACCTTC. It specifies CSVILPQGYGYTF.

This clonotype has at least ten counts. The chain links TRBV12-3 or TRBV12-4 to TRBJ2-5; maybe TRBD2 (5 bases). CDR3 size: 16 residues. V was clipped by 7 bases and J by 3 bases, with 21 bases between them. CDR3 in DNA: TGTGCCAGCACCATGCGGGTGGGCCTCGCCAAAGAGACCCAGTACTTC. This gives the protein CASTMRVGLAKETQYF.

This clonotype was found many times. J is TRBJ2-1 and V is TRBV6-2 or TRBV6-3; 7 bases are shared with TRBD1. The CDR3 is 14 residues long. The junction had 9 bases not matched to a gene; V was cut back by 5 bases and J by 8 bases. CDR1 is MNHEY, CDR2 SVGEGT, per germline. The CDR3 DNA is TGTGCCAGCAGTACCCTAGGGGGCCTCTATGAGCAGTTCTTC. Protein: CASSTLGGLYEQFF.

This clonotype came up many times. The chain's CDR3 is CASSLTREVVSIQYF. CDR3 bases: TGTGCCAGCAGCCTCACGAGGGAGGTGGTGAGCATTCAGTACTTC. The chain joins TRBV7-2 to TRBJ2-4; TRBD2 is a possible D gene (6 bases). V was shortened by 5 bases and J by 9 bases, with 20 bases between the two germline ends. This CDR3 contains 15 residues. CDR1 is SGHTA and CDR2 is FQGNSA in the germline V gene.

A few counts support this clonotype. The CDR3 DNA is TGTGCCAGCAGCCCCCTTGCGGAATACTCTGGAAACACCATATATTTT. Translation gives CASSPLAEYSGNTIYF. The V gene is TRBV7-2, the J gene TRBJ1-3; no reliable D call. CDR1 SGHTA and CDR2 FQGNSA come from the germline V gene. V shed 5 bases and J shed 0 bases, with 14 bases lying between them. The CDR3 has 16 amino acids.

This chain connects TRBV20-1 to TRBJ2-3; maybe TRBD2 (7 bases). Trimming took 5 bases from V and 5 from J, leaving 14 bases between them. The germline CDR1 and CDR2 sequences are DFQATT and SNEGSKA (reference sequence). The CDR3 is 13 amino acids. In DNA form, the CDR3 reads TGCAGTGCTCCCAAGGGGGGGAGAGATACGCAGTATTTT. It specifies CSAPKGGRDTQYF.

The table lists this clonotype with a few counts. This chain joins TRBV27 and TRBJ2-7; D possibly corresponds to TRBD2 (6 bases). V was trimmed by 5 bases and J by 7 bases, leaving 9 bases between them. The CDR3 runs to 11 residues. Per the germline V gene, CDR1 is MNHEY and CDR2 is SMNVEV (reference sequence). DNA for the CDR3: TGTGCCAGCAGTGGAGGGAGTGAGCAGTACTTC. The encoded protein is CASSGGSEQYF.

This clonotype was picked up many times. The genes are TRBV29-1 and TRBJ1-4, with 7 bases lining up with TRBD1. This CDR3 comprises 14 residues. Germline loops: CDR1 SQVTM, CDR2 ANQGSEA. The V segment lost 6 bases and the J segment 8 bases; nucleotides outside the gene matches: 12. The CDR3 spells CSVRPDREGEKLFF. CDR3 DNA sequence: TGCAGCGTCCGCCCAGACAGGGAGGGCGAAAAACTGTTTTTT.

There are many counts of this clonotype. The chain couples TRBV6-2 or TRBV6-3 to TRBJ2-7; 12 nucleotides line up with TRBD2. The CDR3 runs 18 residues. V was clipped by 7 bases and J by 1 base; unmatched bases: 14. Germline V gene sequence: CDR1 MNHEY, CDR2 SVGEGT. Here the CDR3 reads CASTTGGLAGKLSYEQYV. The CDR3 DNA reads TGTGCCAGCACCACAGGTGGACTAGCGGGAAAGCTATCCTACGAGCAGTACGTC.

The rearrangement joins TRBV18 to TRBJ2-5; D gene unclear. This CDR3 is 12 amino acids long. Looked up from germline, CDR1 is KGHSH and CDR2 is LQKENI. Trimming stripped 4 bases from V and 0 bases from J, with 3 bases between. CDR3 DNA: TGTGCCAGCTCACTATACCAAGAGACCCAGTACTTC. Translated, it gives CASSLYQETQYF.

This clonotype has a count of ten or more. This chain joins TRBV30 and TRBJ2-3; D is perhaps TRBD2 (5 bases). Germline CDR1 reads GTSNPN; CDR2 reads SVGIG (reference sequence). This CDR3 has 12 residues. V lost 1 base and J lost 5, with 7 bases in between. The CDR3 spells CAWSDEGDTQYF. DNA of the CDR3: TGTGCCTGGAGTGATGAGGGAGATACGCAGTATTTT.

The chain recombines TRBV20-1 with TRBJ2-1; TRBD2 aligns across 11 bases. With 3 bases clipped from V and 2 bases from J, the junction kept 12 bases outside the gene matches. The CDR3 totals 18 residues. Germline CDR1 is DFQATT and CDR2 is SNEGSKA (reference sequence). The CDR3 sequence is CSASSTSGKNSAYNEQFF. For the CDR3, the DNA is TGCAGTGCTAGTTCGACTAGCGGGAAAAACTCAGCCTACAATGAGCAGTTCTTC.

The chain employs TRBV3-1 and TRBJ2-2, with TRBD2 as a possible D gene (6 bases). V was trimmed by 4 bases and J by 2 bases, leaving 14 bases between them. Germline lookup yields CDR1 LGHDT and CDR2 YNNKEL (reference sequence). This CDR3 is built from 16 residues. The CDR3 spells CASSPLANLNTGELFF. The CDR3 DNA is TGTGCCAGCAGCCCTCTAGCGAACCTCAACACCGGGGAGCTGTTTTTT.

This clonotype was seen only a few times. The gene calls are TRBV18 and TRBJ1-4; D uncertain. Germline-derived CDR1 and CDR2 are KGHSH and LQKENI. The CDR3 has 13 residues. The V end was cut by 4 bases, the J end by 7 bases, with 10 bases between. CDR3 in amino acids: CASSLGEGEKLFF. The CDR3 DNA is TGTGCCAGCTCACTCGGGGAAGGTGAAAAACTGTTTTTT.

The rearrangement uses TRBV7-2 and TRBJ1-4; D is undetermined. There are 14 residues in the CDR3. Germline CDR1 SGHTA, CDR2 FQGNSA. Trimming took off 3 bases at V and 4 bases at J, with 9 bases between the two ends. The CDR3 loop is CASSFERINEKLFF. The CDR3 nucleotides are TGTGCCAGCAGCTTCGAGCGAATTAATGAAAAACTGTTTTTT.

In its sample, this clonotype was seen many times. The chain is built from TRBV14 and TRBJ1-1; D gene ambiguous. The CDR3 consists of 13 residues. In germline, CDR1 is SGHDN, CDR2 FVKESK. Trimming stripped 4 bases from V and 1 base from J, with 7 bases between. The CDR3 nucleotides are TGTGCCAGCAGCCGGATGGGGAACACTGAAGCTTTCTTT. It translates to CASSRMGNTEAFF.

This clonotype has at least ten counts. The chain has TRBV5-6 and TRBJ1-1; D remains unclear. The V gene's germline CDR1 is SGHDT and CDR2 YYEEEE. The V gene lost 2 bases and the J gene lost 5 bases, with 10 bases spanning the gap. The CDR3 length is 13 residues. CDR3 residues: CASSFAGRTEAFF. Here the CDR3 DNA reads TGTGCCAGCAGCTTCGCAGGAAGAACTGAAGCTTTCTTT. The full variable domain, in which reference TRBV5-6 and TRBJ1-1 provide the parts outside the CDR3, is DAGVTQSPTHLIKTRGQQVTLRCSPKSGHDTVSWYQQALGQGPQFIFQYYEEEERQRGNFPDRFSGHQFPNYSSELNVNALLLGDSALYLCASSFAGRTEAFFGQGTRLTVV.

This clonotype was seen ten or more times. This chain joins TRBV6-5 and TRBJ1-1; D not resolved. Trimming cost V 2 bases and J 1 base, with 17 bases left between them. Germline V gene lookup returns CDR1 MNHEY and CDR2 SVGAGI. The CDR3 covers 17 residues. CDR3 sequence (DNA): TGTGCCAGCAGTTACCGTATGGGCCCAAAGAGGAACACTGAAGCTTTCTTT. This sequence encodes CASSYRMGPKRNTEAFF.

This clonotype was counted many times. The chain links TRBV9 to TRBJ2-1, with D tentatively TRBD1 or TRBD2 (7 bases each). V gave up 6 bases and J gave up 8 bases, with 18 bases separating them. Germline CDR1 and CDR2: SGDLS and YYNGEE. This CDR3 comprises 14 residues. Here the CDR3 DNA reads TGTGCCAGCACCCAGGGGGGGCGGTCGGATGAGCAGTTCTTC. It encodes CASTQGGRSDEQFF.

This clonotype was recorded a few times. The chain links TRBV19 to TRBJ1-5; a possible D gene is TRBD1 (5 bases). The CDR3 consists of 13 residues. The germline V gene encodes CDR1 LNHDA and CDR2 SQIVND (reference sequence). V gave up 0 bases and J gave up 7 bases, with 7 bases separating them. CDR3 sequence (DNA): TGTGCCAGTAGTATAGAGGGGGAACAGCCCCAGCATTTT. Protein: CASSIEGEQPQHF.

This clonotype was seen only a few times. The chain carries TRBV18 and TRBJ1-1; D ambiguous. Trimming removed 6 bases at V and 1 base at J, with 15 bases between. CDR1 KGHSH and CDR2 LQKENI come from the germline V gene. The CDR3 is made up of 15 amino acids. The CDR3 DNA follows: TGTGCCAGCTCCCTCACCCCAAGCAGGAACACTGAAGCTTTCTTT. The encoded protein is CASSLTPSRNTEAFF.

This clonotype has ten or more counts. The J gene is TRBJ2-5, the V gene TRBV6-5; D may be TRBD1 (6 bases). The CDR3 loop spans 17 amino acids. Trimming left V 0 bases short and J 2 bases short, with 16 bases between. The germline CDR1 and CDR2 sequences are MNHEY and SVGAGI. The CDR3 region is CASSYSGAGTTQETQYF. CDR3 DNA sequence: TGTGCCAGCAGTTACTCCGGTGCCGGGACAACTCAAGAGACCCAGTACTTC.

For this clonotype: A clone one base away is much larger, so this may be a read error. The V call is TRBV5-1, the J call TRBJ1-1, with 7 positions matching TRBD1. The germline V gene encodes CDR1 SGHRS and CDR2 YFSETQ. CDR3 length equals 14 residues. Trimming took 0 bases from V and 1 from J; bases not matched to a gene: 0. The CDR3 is CASSLDRGNTEAFF. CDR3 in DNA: TGCGCCAGCAGCTTGGACAGGGGGAACACTGAAGCTTTCTTT. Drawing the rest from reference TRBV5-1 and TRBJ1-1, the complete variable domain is KAGVTQTPRYLIKTRGQQVTLSCSPISGHRSVSWYQQTPGQGLQFLFEYFSETQRNKGNFPGRFSGRQFSNSRSEMNVSTLELGDSALYLCASSLDRGNTEAFFGQGTRLTVV.

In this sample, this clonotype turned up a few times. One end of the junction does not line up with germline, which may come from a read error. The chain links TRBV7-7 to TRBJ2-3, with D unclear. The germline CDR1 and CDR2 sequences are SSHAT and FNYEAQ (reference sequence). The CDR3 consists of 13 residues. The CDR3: CASSKDGTDTQYF. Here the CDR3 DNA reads TGTGCTAGCAGCAAGGACGGCACAGATACGCAGTATTTT.

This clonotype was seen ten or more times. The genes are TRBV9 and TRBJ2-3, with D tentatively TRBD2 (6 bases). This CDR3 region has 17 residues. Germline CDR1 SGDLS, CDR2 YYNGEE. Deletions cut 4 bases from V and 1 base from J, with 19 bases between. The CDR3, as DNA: TGTGCCAGCAGCCTCACCTCGGATTCGGGGGGCACAGATACGCAGTATTTT. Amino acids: CASSLTSDSGGTDTQYF.

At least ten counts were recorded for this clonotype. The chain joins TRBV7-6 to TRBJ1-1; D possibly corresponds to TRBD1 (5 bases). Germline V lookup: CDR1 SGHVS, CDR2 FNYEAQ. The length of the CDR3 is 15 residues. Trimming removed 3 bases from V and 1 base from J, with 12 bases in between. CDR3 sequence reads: CASSLISGANTEAFF. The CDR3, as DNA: TGTGCCAGCAGCTTGATATCCGGGGCGAACACTGAAGCTTTCTTT.

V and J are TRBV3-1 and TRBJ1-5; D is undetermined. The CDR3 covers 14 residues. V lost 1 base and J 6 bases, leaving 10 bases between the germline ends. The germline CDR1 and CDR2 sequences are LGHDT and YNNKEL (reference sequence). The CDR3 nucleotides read TGTGCCAGCAGCCAAGCTCCCGCGGGTCAGCCCCAGCATTTT. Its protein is CASSQAPAGQPQHF. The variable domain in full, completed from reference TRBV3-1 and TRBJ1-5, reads DTAVSQTPKYLVTQMGNDKSIKCEQNLGHDTMYWYKQDSKKFLKIMFSYNNKELIINETVPNRFSPKSPDKAHLNLHINSLELGDSAVYFCASSQAPAGQPQHFGDGTRLSIL.

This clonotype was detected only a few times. The CDR3 nucleotides read TGTGCCAGCAGCCCACGTACAGGGGACGACACCTTC. This translates into CASSPRTGDDTF. The chain recombines TRBV9 with TRBJ1-2; 7 bases are shared with TRBD1. Germline V gene lookup returns CDR1 SGDLS and CDR2 YYNGEE. Trimming cost V 4 bases and J 12 bases; bases outside gene matches: 9. The CDR3 extends over 12 amino acids.

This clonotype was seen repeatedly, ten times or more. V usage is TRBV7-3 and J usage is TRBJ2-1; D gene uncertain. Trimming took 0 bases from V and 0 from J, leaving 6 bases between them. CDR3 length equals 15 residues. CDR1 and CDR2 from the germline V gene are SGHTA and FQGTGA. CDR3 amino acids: CASSLTWSSYNEQFF. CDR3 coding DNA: TGTGCCAGCAGCTTAACCTGGAGCTCCTACAATGAGCAGTTCTTC.

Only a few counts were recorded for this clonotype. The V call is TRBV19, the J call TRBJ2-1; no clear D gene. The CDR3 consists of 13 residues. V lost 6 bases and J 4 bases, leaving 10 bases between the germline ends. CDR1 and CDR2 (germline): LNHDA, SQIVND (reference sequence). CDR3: CASSTVLYNEQFF. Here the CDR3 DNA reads TGTGCCAGTAGCACCGTCCTTTACAATGAGCAGTTCTTC. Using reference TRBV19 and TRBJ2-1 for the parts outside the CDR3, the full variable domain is DGGITQSPKYLFRKEGQNVTLSCEQNLNHDAMYWYRQDPGQGLRLIYYSQIVNDFQKGDIAEGYSVSREKKESFPLTVTSAQKNPTAFYLCASSTVLYNEQFFGPGTRLTVL.